Listed below are T cell receptor beta chains from one sample, sequenced in a study of vaccination and CD4 T cells after COVID-19. TCRdb independently ran MiXCR on the PCR reads; one entry per CDR3 protein. This table holds approximately 16,000 distinct CDR3 sequences, around 75% found once. Which antigens these TCRs recognize remains unknown. Sequences were obtained from CD4+ T cells from blood, cultured in vitro. The receptors were gathered from a human donor who had recovered from COVID-19. Each CDR3 is given with its conserved first and last residue. The order of the fields is CDR3 protein, V gene, J gene.

CASSLVQEPQYF	TRBV7-8	TRBJ2-3
CASSARDIGTNTEAFF	TRBV6-1	TRBJ1-1
CASSRTGITSGNTIYF	TRBV6-1	TRBJ1-3
CASSSRLAGEAGELFF	TRBV7-8	TRBJ2-2
CASSGGGQVYGYTF	TRBV7-2	TRBJ1-2
CASTNSYEQYF	TRBV19	TRBJ2-7
CASSSRGGPNTEAFF	TRBV19	TRBJ1-1
CASSIDRRAGGETQYF	TRBV19	TRBJ2-5
CASSSRDSDFYGYTF	TRBV28	TRBJ1-2
CASSLLRGGTEAFF	TRBV27	TRBJ1-1
CASTETGSGQPQHF	TRBV19	TRBJ1-5
CSARILDREGEKLFF	TRBV20-1	TRBJ1-4
CSAGSGGALGQETQYF	TRBV20-1	TRBJ2-5
CASSLAGRNQPQHF	TRBV7-9	TRBJ1-5
CASSWGQGADTGELFF	TRBV7-6	TRBJ2-2
CASSVGPQQETQYF	TRBV9	TRBJ2-5
CAISERRENTGELFF	TRBV10-3	TRBJ2-2
CASRSTGGPGEQFF	TRBV27	TRBJ2-1
CASSSFPAGQDTEAFF	TRBV21-1	TRBJ1-1
CSAREAKGRTEAFF	TRBV20-1	TRBJ1-1
CAIHSDTTGRKEAFF	TRBV10-3	TRBJ1-1
CASTGKYNSPLHF	TRBV28	TRBJ1-6
CASSLSRGNTGELFF	TRBV5-1	TRBJ2-2
CAIGGESSNQPQHF	TRBV10-3	TRBJ1-5
CAWRRDGFYEQYF	TRBV30	TRBJ2-7
CASTPRGGNQPQHF	TRBV19	TRBJ1-5
CATLIAGASTGELFF	TRBV6-1	TRBJ2-2
CASSFGDRYSNQPQHF	TRBV28	TRBJ1-5
CAWSEDRAWEQYF	TRBV30	TRBJ2-7
CASSQEKGSPLHF	TRBV7-8	TRBJ1-6
CASWVAGTYEQYF	TRBV21-1	TRBJ2-7